This TCR beta chain was recorded in a study of blood T cell repertoires in COVID-19. Study-level background: Acute-phase and convalescent COVID-19 samples originated in the United States, Italy and Spain. PBMCs, B-cell-depleted T cells, or T cells provided the cDNA or gDNA that made up the material.

The CDR3 sequence is 15 residues long. Germline assignment: CDR1 SEHNR and CDR2 FQNEAQ (reference sequence). V dropped 5 bases and J dropped 0 bases, with 11 bases sitting between them. The method was immunoSEQ multiplex PCR; TCRdb's version includes in-frame clones alone and lacks a portion of them. This sample has about 180,000 clones, with around 83% found just once. Points on this clone: The same CDR3 arises from other DNA sequences in this sample as well.

The genes are TRBV7-9 and TRBJ1-5, with D tentatively TRBD1 (5 bases). The clonotype comes from a woman aged 25 to 39 with active or convalescent COVID-19. Sequencing used peripheral blood. For the CDR3, the DNA is TGTGCCAGCAGCCCCCAGGGATATAGCAATCAGCCCCAGCATTTT. Amino acid sequence: CASSPQGYSNQPQHF.